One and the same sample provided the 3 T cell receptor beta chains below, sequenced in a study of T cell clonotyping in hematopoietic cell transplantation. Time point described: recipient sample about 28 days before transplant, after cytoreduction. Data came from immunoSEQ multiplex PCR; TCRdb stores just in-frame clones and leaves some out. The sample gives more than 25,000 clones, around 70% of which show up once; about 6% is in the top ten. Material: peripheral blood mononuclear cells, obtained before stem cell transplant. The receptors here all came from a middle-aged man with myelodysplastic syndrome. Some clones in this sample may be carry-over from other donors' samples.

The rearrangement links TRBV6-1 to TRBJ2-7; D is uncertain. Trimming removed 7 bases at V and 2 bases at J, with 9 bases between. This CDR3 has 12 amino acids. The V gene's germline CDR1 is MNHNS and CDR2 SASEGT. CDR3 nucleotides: TGTGCCAGCACGTTGAGAACCTACGAGCAGTACTTC. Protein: CASTLRTYEQYF.

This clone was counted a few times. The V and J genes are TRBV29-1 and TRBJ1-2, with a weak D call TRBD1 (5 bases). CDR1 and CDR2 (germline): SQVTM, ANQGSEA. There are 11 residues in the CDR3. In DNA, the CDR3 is TGCACCTCCCGGGAAGGGGATGGCTACACCTTC. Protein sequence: CTSREGDGYTF.

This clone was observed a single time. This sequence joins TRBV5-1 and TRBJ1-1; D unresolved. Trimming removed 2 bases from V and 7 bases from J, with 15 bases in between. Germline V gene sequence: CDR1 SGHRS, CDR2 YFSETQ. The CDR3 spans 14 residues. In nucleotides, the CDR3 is TGCGCCAGCAGCTTATCCCCCCAGATCAATGAAGCTTTCTTT. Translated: CASSLSPQINEAFF. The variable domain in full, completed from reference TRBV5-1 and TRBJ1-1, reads KAGVTQTPRYLIKTRGQQVTLSCSPISGHRSVSWYQQTPGQGLQFLFEYFSETQRNKGNFPGRFSGRQFSNSRSEMNVSTLELGDSALYLCASSLSPQINEAFFGQGTRLTVV.